This T cell receptor beta chain was profiled in a study of cytomegalovirus exposure and HLA in healthy donors. Using immunoSEQ multiplex PCR, the repertoire was profiled, and TCRdb retains in-frame clones only, with some absent. The sample holds about 360,000 clones, approximately 90% seen once. Germline V gene sequence: CDR1 SGDLS, CDR2 YYNGEE. The CDR3 has 15 amino acids. J lost 4 bases, V lost 4 bases, and 5 bases had no gene match. The rearrangement joins TRBV9 to TRBJ2-1; 10 bases map to TRBD2. The TCR originated in a woman aged 18-29 years in good health and CMV-seronegative. The source material was PBMCs. CDR3 coding DNA: TGTGCCAGCAGCTCCCAGACTAGCGGGTACAATGAGCAGTTCTTC. It is translated as CASSSQTSGYNEQFF.